The source of this TCR beta chain is a study of blood T cell repertoires in COVID-19. Study-wide background: From T cells, B-cell-depleted T cells, or PBMCs came the material, which was cDNA or gDNA.

Original methodology: Reference gene primer amplification yielded estimated nucleated cell counts. The repertoire was sequenced with immunoSEQ multiplex PCR; TCRdb's copy has only in-frame clones and lacks some. The D gene and trimming were derived from the DNA, and the V and J assignments and clone size from that table. This repertoire shows fewer than 200,000 clones, over 80% found once; its top ten account for about 7.8%. The germline CDR1 and CDR2 sequences are MDHEN and SYDVKM. This CDR3 has 14 amino acids. The J segment lost 4 bases and the V segment lost 6 bases, leaving 7 bases of the junction unmatched.

The source of this sequence is a woman in her sixties or seventies with COVID-19, enrolled during active disease. This chain joins TRBV28 and TRBJ2-5, with 8 bases fitting TRBD1. Sequencing was performed on peripheral blood. CDR3 sequence: CASRARGRGETQYF. The CDR3 DNA is TGTGCCAGCAGGGCCAGGGGGCGCGGAGAGACCCAGTACTTC.